Described below is a single TCR beta chain sequence and its context. Germline CDR1 is SGHKS and CDR2 is YYEKEE (reference sequence). Trimming pared 6 bases from V and 4 bases from J, leaving 22 bases between. The CDR3 consists of 16 residues. These data are taken from a study of Ad26.COV2.S vaccination and SARS-CoV-2 variants. The assay was immunoSEQ multiplex PCR, and TCRdb's table has in-frame clones only and misses some. The sample has roughly 140,000 clones, approximately 90% seen once; the top ten hold more than 4.5%. The sample was peripheral blood, taken after recovery from COVID-19. The sequence came from a human donor who had recovered from COVID-19. The rearrangement uses TRBV5-5 and TRBJ2-5; D may be TRBD1 or TRBD2 (5 bases each). CDR3 in DNA: TGTGCCAGCAAACCGTGGGGGAAGGGATCAAGAGAGACCCAGTACTTC. It translates to CASKPWGKGSRETQYF.